These 9 T cell receptor beta chains came from one sample sequenced in a study of shared clonotypes between healthy human individuals. The repertoire was sequenced with immunoSEQ multiplex PCR; TCRdb's copy has only in-frame clones and lacks some. The repertoire has 2,500,000 or so clones, approximately 94% of them found once; the top ten carry 0.36%. Sample: naive CD4+ T cells from PBMCs. Documented subset: CD45RA+ positively selected. The receptors originated from a man younger than 35 in good health. Some clones in this sample may be carry-over from other donors' samples.

Note on this clone: The sample carries other DNA sequences with the same CDR3. The chain couples TRBV4-1 to TRBJ2-1, with 11 positions matching TRBD2. Trimming cost V 4 bases and J 3 bases; bases outside gene matches: 2. The CDR3 contains 15 residues. Germline-derived CDR1 and CDR2 are MGHRA and YSYEKL. CDR3 protein: CASSLTSGSYNEQFF. In DNA, the CDR3 is TGCGCCAGCAGCCTCACTAGCGGGAGCTACAATGAGCAGTTCTTC.

V usage is TRBV25-1 and J usage is TRBJ2-6; D is unresolved. Germline V gene lookup returns CDR1 MGHDK and CDR2 SYGVNS. Trimming took 1 base from V and 0 from J, leaving 10 bases between them. The length of the CDR3 is 17 residues. CDR3 in DNA: TGTGCCAGCAGTGAATCAGGCGCGATCTCTGGGGCCAACGTCCTGACTTTC. Its protein is CASSESGAISGANVLTF.

This chain joins TRBV5-1 and TRBJ1-4; D might be TRBD1 (6 bases). Trimming took 4 bases from V and 8 from J, leaving 18 bases between them. Germline V gene lookup returns CDR1 SGHRS and CDR2 YFSETQ. CDR3 length: 15 amino acids. The CDR3 sequence is CASSPALGGWEKLFF. CDR3 bases: TGCGCCAGCAGCCCGGCGTTAGGGGGATGGGAAAAACTGTTTTTT.

The chain recombines TRBV19 with TRBJ2-1; TRBD2 agrees at 7 bases. This CDR3 spans 14 amino acids. Germline V lookup: CDR1 LNHDA, CDR2 SQIVND (reference sequence). The V segment lost 5 bases and the J segment 4 bases; nucleotides outside the gene matches: 5. CDR3 sequence reads: CASSSAGEYNEQFF. Here the CDR3 DNA reads TGTGCCAGTAGTTCGGCGGGAGAGTACAATGAGCAGTTCTTC.

The chain couples TRBV18 to TRBJ2-3, with 8 bases lining up with TRBD2. Looked up from germline, CDR1 is KGHSH and CDR2 is LQKENI. This CDR3 spans 19 amino acids. The J segment lost 7 bases and the V segment lost 1 base, leaving 19 bases of the junction unmatched. The CDR3 bases are TGTGCCAGCTCACCACAATCCGTACTAGCGGATCCGCATTTGTATACGCAGTATTTT. This translates into CASSPQSVLADPHLYTQYF.

About this clone itself: A junction end diverges from the germline sequence, so it may reflect a read error. The rearrangement uses TRBV28 and TRBJ2-3, with a tentative D call TRBD2 (7 bases). Germline-derived CDR1 and CDR2 are MDHEN and SYDVKM. The CDR3 consists of 15 residues. This chain's CDR3 is CASTRYGGGTDTQYF. Written as DNA, the CDR3 is TGTGCCAGCACCCGGTACGGCGGGGGCACGGATACGCAGTATTTT.

The chain links TRBV5-4 to TRBJ1-5; possible D gene TRBD1, 6 bases. Trimming shortened V by 0 bases and J by 0 bases, and 19 bases separated the two germline ends. CDR3 length: 19 residues. Germline V gives CDR1 SGHNT, CDR2 YYREEE (reference sequence). The CDR3 DNA follows: TGTGCCAGCAGCTTGGGTGGGCTACAGGGTGAACTTAGCAATCAGCCCCAGCATTTT. Translated, it gives CASSLGGLQGELSNQPQHF.

The chain employs TRBV6-6 and TRBJ2-2; D is perhaps TRBD2 (5 bases). The CDR3 has 14 amino acids. Germline lookup yields CDR1 MNHNY and CDR2 SVGAGI (reference sequence). Trimming removed 3 bases from V and 1 base from J, with 6 bases in between. This chain's CDR3 is CASSYRGNTGELFF. CDR3 sequence (DNA): TGTGCCAGCAGTTATCGGGGGAACACCGGGGAGCTGTTTTTT.

The chain couples TRBV11-3 to TRBJ2-5; tentative D call: TRBD1 (5 bases). V was pared by 4 bases and J by 5 bases, with 14 bases between. The CDR3 consists of 14 residues. Germline V lookup: CDR1 SGHNT, CDR2 YENEEA. CDR3 region: CASSSSGAVETQYF. The DNA for the CDR3 is TGTGCCAGCAGCTCCTCTGGGGCGGTTGAGACCCAGTACTTC. Based on the CDR3 plus reference TRBV11-3 and TRBJ2-5, the full variable domain is EAGVVQSPRYKIIEKKQPVAFWCNPISGHNTLYWYLQNLGQGPELLIRYENEEAVDDSQLPKDRFSAERLKGVDSTLKIQPAELGDSAVYLCASSSSGAVETQYFGPGTRLLVL.